This T cell receptor (beta chain) came from a study of CD8 T cells in ankylosing spondylitis. Whole-study findings and limits: Reports say disease-linked clones showed up significantly more in matched ankylosing spondylitis synovial fluid. Characteristic, it appeared, of ankylosing spondylitis blood was a TCR beta motif of about eight highly homologous variants.

This clonotype was counted ten times or more. What it binds is unknown. V was shortened by 1 base and J by 0 bases, with 8 bases between the two germline ends. The length of the CDR3 is 15 residues. The germline gives CDR1 SNHLY, CDR2 FYNNEI. Molecular-barcoded quantitative 5'-RACE produced these TCR beta libraries. From the 5' RACE reads, TCRdb called clonotypes with MiXCR, one entry per CDR3 protein. The table lists around 210,000 distinct CDR3 sequences, roughly 8.2% of them singletons. The sample comprised blood, either unsorted or a sorted T cell fraction (not recorded which). V and J are TRBV2 and TRBJ2-3, with D hard to call. This clonotype was obtained from a female donor with ankylosing spondylitis or in good health (not recorded which). This CDR3 is CASSEGTISTDTQYF. The CDR3 DNA reads TGTGCCAGCAGTGAAGGGACCATAAGCACAGATACGCAGTATTTT.